This T cell receptor (beta chain) was recovered during a study of cytomegalovirus exposure and HLA in healthy donors. Notes on this clone: Its antigen is unidentified.

Method: immunoSEQ multiplex PCR; TCRdb's copy keeps in-frame clones and lacks some. The sample records around 300,000 clones, about 85% being singletons. Study-wide results and caveats: Among TCR beta chains, those listed as cytomegalovirus-associated numbered about 160.

The CDR3 is made up of 12 amino acids. V was trimmed by 4 bases and J by 5 bases, leaving 9 bases between them. Germline V gene lookup returns CDR1 LGHNA and CDR2 YSLEER. This clonotype originated in a woman aged 25 to 39 in good health and CMV-seropositive. Material: PBMCs. V gene TRBV4-3 combines with J gene TRBJ2-7; D perhaps matches TRBD1 (6 bases). CDR3 sequence reads: CASSPDSHEQYF. CDR3 DNA sequence: TGCGCCAGCAGCCCGGACAGCCACGAGCAGTACTTC.